The rows below give T cell receptor beta chains drawn from one sample of a study of blood T cell repertoires in COVID-19. Data came from immunoSEQ multiplex PCR; TCRdb stores just in-frame clones and leaves some out. The data hold over 90,000 clones, with 65% to 90% observed a single time. The sample consisted of peripheral blood. The receptor source for this set is a man older than 75 with acute or convalescent COVID-19. Each CDR3 is given with its conserved first and last residue. A D gene is named only where the DNA matches it firmly. Size is omitted from some rows. Given values are once, few, many or a class for expanded clones.

v_call	d_call	clone_size	j_call	cdr3_aa	cdr3_nt
TRBV28	.	.	TRBJ2-2	CASSFSTPSADTGELFF	TGTGCCAGCAGTTTTAGCACGCCTAGCGCTGACACCGGGGAGCTGTTTTTT
TRBV18	TRBD1	once	TRBJ2-6	CASSPTGDPGANVLTF	TGTGCCAGCTCACCAACAGGGGACCCTGGGGCCAACGTCCTGACTTTC
TRBV11-3	TRBD1	.	TRBJ1-2	CASSLRTGSTYGYTF	TGTGCCAGCAGCCTTCGGACAGGAAGCACCTATGGCTACACCTTC
TRBV4-2	TRBD2	.	TRBJ2-1	CASSLREGESSEQFF	TGTGCCAGCAGCCTTCGGGAGGGGGAGAGCTCTGAGCAGTTCTTC
TRBV10-3	.	.	TRBJ2-1	CAISPAVSYNEQFF	TGTGCCATCAGTCCGGCGGTCTCCTACAATGAGCAGTTCTTC
TRBV7-6	.	.	TRBJ2-1	CASSLRQSPNEQFF	TGTGCCAGCAGCTTACGACAGTCGCCCAATGAGCAGTTCTTC
TRBV28	TRBD2	.	TRBJ2-4	CASSSWGLAGGQRRLGRYF	TGTGCCAGCAGTTCTTGGGGACTAGCGGGAGGCCAAAGAAGGTTAGGTCGTTACTTC
TRBV27	.	.	TRBJ1-2	CASSWDGGAVYGYTF	TGTGCCAGCAGTTGGGACGGGGGGGCGGTCTATGGCTACACCTTC
TRBV25-1	TRBD1	.	TRBJ1-5	CASRERWTGGVGNQPQHF	TGTGCCAGCAGAGAAAGGTGGACAGGGGGGGTAGGCAATCAGCCCCAGCATTTT
TRBV11-2	.	.	TRBJ2-7	CASSSAYEQYF	TGTGCCAGCAGTTCCGCCTACGAGCAGTACTTC
TRBV5-1	.	.	TRBJ1-1	CASSLSQGLTEAFF	TGCGCCAGCAGCCTATCACAGGGCTTAACTGAAGCTTTCTTT
TRBV28	TRBD1	.	TRBJ2-7	CASSSLGTGMGYSYEQYF	TGTGCCAGCAGTTCCCTTGGGACAGGGATGGGATACTCCTACGAGCAGTACTTC
TRBV6-1	.	once	TRBJ1-6	CASSEALPRVNSPLHF	TGTGCCAGCAGTGAAGCATTACCCAGGGTCAATTCACCCCTCCACTTT
TRBV25-1	.	.	TRBJ2-5	CASSEGGGAQETQYF	TGTGCCAGCAGTGAAGGCGGCGGGGCCCAAGAGACCCAGTACTTC
TRBV6-2/TRBV6-3	.	.	TRBJ2-2	CASSYLNTGELFF	TGTGCCAGCAGTTACCTGAACACCGGGGAGCTGTTTTTT
TRBV6-2/TRBV6-3	.	.	TRBJ1-5	CASSLQGNQPQHF	TGTGCCAGCAGCTTACAGGGCAATCAGCCCCAGCATTTT
TRBV5-1	.	.	TRBJ1-6	CASSLEGGSPLHF	TGCGCCAGCAGCTTGGAAGGCGGTTCACCCCTCCACTTT
TRBV5-1	TRBD2	.	TRBJ2-7	CASSWGTSGSGDEQYF	TGCGCCAGCAGCTGGGGGACTAGCGGGAGCGGGGACGAGCAGTACTTC
TRBV15	TRBD2	once	TRBJ2-7	CATSSKTGLAHEQYF	TGTGCCACCAGCAGCAAAACGGGACTAGCCCACGAGCAGTACTTC
TRBV21-1	.	.	TRBJ2-5	CASSKGPSGMETQYF	TGTGCCAGCAGCAAAGGACCTAGCGGGATGGAGACCCAGTACTTC
TRBV28	.	.	TRBJ1-1	CASREPGKVNTEAFF	TGTGCCAGCAGGGAACCCGGGAAAGTGAACACTGAAGCTTTCTTT
TRBV4-2	TRBD2	.	TRBJ2-3	CASSQDLAGAVDTQYF	TGTGCCAGCAGCCAAGACCTAGCGGGAGCAGTAGATACGCAGTATTTT
TRBV2	TRBD1	.	TRBJ1-6	CASGTGDSPLHF	TGTGCCAGCGGGACAGGGGATTCACCCCTCCACTTT
TRBV2	TRBD2	.	TRBJ2-2	CASSLSGLAGAPGELFF	TGTGCCAGCAGTTTATCGGGACTAGCGGGGGCTCCCGGGGAGCTGTTTTTT
TRBV5-6	TRBD1	.	TRBJ2-3	CASSFGTASTDTQYF	TGTGCCAGCAGCTTCGGGACAGCTAGCACAGATACGCAGTATTTT
TRBV27	TRBD1	.	TRBJ2-7	CASSPHRGSYEQYF	TGTGCCAGCAGTCCTCACAGGGGGTCCTACGAGCAGTACTTC
TRBV19	TRBD2	.	TRBJ2-2	CASNPSGITGELFF	TGTGCCAGTAACCCTAGCGGGATCACCGGGGAGCTGTTTTTT
TRBV6-5	TRBD1	.	TRBJ2-2	CASTGQGYTGELFF	TGTGCCAGCACGGGACAGGGATACACCGGGGAGCTGTTTTTT
TRBV12-3/TRBV12-4	.	.	TRBJ2-5	CASSSLETQYF	TGTGCCAGCAGTTCACTAGAGACCCAGTACTTC
TRBV5-6	TRBD2	.	TRBJ2-7	CASSFGTSGLYDEQYF	TGTGCCAGCAGCTTCGGGACTAGCGGGCTCTACGACGAGCAGTACTTC
TRBV19	.	.	TRBJ1-1	CASSPQKNTEAFF	TGTGCCAGTAGCCCCCAGAAGAACACTGAAGCTTTCTTT
TRBV7-2	TRBD2	.	TRBJ2-3	CASSLTSGRADTQYF	TGTGCCAGCAGCTTGACTAGCGGGAGGGCAGATACGCAGTATTTT